These 26 T cell receptor beta chains originate from one sample sequenced in a study of blood T cell repertoires in COVID-19. TCRdb keeps only in-frame clones here, not all; method: immunoSEQ multiplex PCR. The profile shows around 200,000 clones, approximately 80% of them singletons. The sample comprised peripheral blood. The receptors were sampled from a woman in her 70s with COVID-19, enrolled during active disease.

A remark on this clone: An end of the junction does not agree with germline; a read error may underlie this. The V call is TRBV5-6, the J call TRBJ2-5, with 8 bases identical to TRBD1. The germline V gene encodes CDR1 SGHDT and CDR2 YYEEEE. The CDR3 has 17 residues. The CDR3 here is CASSLAPGQELQETQYF. The DNA of the CDR3 is TGTGCCAGCAGCTTGGCCCCGGGACAGGAGCTACAAGAAACCCAGTACTTC.

V gene TRBV29-1 combines with J gene TRBJ1-2; D is undetermined. Germline CDR1 SQVTM, CDR2 ANQGSEA. The CDR3 is 11 residues long. CDR3 loop: CKKGANYGYTF. DNA of the CDR3: TGCAAGAAAGGAGCGAACTATGGCTACACCTTC.

This chain joins TRBV4-2 and TRBJ2-2, with 8 nucleotides matching TRBD2. This CDR3 contains 16 residues. The junction had 10 bases not matched to a gene; V was cut back by 3 bases and J by 7 bases. Germline V CDR1 and CDR2: LGHNA, YNFKEQ. CDR3 DNA sequence: TGTGCCAGCAGCCAGAATCCGGGGGGGAACGGCGGGGAGCTGTTTTTT. Translated, it gives CASSQNPGGNGGELFF.

This rearrangement joins TRBV30 to TRBJ1-3; 7 bases are a match to TRBD1. This CDR3 region has 16 residues. V gave up 0 bases and J gave up 0 bases; unmatched junction bases: 5. Germline V gene data show CDR1 as GTSNPN and CDR2 as SVGIG (reference sequence). The CDR3 region is CAWSVGGTSSGNTIYF. The CDR3 DNA follows: TGTGCCTGGAGTGTAGGGGGCACGTCCTCTGGAAACACCATATATTTT.

V usage is TRBV15 and J usage is TRBJ2-1; no definite D call. The V gene's germline CDR1 is LNHNV and CDR2 YYDKDF (reference sequence). The CDR3 sequence is 15 residues long. The V and J ends lost 3 bases and 8 bases respectively, with 17 bases between them. This CDR3 is CATSRSSPDNHEQFF. CDR3 coding DNA: TGTGCCACCAGCAGGTCGTCCCCCGACAATCATGAGCAGTTCTTC. Full variable domain (missing parts from reference TRBV15 and TRBJ2-1): DAMVIQNPRYQVTQFGKPVTLSCSQTLNHNVMYWYQQKSSQAPKLLFHYYDKDFNNEADTPDNFQSRRPNTSFCFLDIRSPGLGDTAMYLCATSRSSPDNHEQFFGPGTRLTVL.

This chain connects TRBV5-6 to TRBJ2-3; 9 nucleotides match TRBD1. V shed 1 base, J shed 3 bases, and the junction held 6 bases outside the gene matches. Looked up from germline, CDR1 is SGHDT and CDR2 is YYEEEE. The CDR3 is made up of 16 amino acids. The CDR3 DNA reads as TGTGCCAGCAGCTTGAGGGGGACAGGGCGAACAGATACGCAGTATTTT. Translation: CASSLRGTGRTDTQYF.

This clone was detected a few times. The genes are TRBV15 and TRBJ2-4, with TRBD1 matching over 9 bases. Trimming at V came to 0 bases and at J to 5 bases, leaving 11 bases not matched to a gene. CDR1 is LNHNV and CDR2 is YYDKDF in the germline V gene (reference sequence). The CDR3 runs to 18 residues. CDR3: CATSRDSPGQGRQNIQYF. Written as DNA, the CDR3 is TGTGCCACCAGCAGAGATAGTCCCGGACAGGGGAGGCAAAACATTCAGTACTTC.

V usage is TRBV6-5 and J usage is TRBJ2-7; 9 bases are shared with TRBD1. Per the germline V gene, CDR1 is MNHEY and CDR2 is SVGAGI. The CDR3 consists of 13 residues. Trimming removed 6 bases from V and 4 bases from J; junction bases left unmatched: 4. CDR3 coding DNA: TGTGCCAGCAGCGCCGGGACAGGGTACGAGCAGTACGTC. Translation gives CASSAGTGYEQYV.

The rearrangement uses TRBV5-1 and TRBJ1-2; D ambiguous. Germline CDR1 is SGHRS and CDR2 is YFSETQ. The CDR3 extends over 13 amino acids. Deletions cut 4 bases from V and 6 bases from J, with 13 bases between. This CDR3 reads CASSGFTENGYTF. CDR3 bases: TGCGCCAGCAGCGGATTTACGGAGAATGGCTACACCTTC.

The V gene is TRBV11-2, the J gene TRBJ1-1, with D perhaps TRBD1 (5 bases). Germline CDR1 SGHAT, CDR2 FQNNGV. Trimming pared 4 bases from V and 0 bases from J, leaving 18 bases between. This CDR3 spans 17 amino acids. CDR3 loop: CASSSRRQPLMNTEAFF. The CDR3 region has the DNA TGTGCCAGCAGCTCCAGACGACAGCCGCTCATGAACACTGAAGCTTTCTTT.

This chain uses TRBV7-9 with TRBJ2-7; 13 bases agree with TRBD2. This CDR3 comprises 17 residues. Germline trimming cut 5 bases from V and 3 bases from J; bases unmatched to any gene: 10. Germline CDR1 and CDR2: SEHNR and FQNEAQ (reference sequence). The CDR3 nucleotides are TGTGCCAGCAGCCTACCTCCCGGGACTAGCGGGAACTACGAGCAGTACTTC. It yields the protein CASSLPPGTSGNYEQYF.

This clone was observed a few times. V is TRBV30 and J is TRBJ1-5, with D hard to call. The germline V gene encodes CDR1 GTSNPN and CDR2 SVGIG (reference sequence). The CDR3 extends over 14 amino acids. Deletions cut 0 bases from V and 4 bases from J, with 10 bases between. The CDR3 protein is CAWSVTGFNQPQHF. The CDR3 DNA reads TGTGCCTGGAGTGTAACGGGATTTAATCAGCCCCAGCATTTT.

The rearrangement links TRBV20-1 to TRBJ2-4, with a weak D call TRBD1 (6 bases). The CDR3 runs to 13 residues. CDR1 and CDR2 from the germline V gene are DFQATT and SNEGSKA (reference sequence). Trimming pared 7 bases from V and 9 bases from J, leaving 19 bases between. The CDR3 is CSGSSRGRAIQYF. CDR3 sequence (DNA): TGCAGTGGTAGTTCCAGGGGTAGGGCCATTCAGTACTTC.

The chain uses TRBV7-3 and TRBJ2-6; D ambiguous. V was cut by 5 bases and J by 2 bases, with 13 bases left in between. The germline V gene has CDR1 SGHTA and CDR2 FQGTGA. The length of the CDR3 is 16 residues. CDR3 in amino acids: CASSRGAVAGANVLTF. Here the CDR3 DNA reads TGTGCCAGCAGCCGAGGTGCGGTAGCTGGGGCCAACGTCCTGACTTTC.

The gene calls are TRBV7-8 and TRBJ1-5, with 7 bases aligning to TRBD1. Germline trimming cut 3 bases from V and 4 bases from J; bases unmatched to any gene: 3. The germline V gene encodes CDR1 SGHVS and CDR2 FQNEAQ. The CDR3 has 14 residues. The CDR3 sequence is CASSFSTGNQPQHF. The CDR3 region has the DNA TGTGCCAGCAGCTTCTCGACAGGGAATCAGCCCCAGCATTTT.

This clone was seen a handful of times. V and J are TRBV12-3 or TRBV12-4 and TRBJ2-1; tentative D call: TRBD2 (6 bases). V was cut by 6 bases and J by 4 bases, with 10 bases left in between. The CDR3 totals 13 residues. The chain's CDR3 is CASSLGLYNEQFF. The CDR3 DNA reads TGTGCCAGCAGCTTGGGACTTTACAATGAGCAGTTCTTC.

The chain combines TRBV30 with TRBJ1-5; D is unclear. V was cut by 0 bases and J by 3 bases, with 6 bases left in between. Germline V CDR1 and CDR2: GTSNPN, SVGIG (reference sequence). This CDR3 comprises 13 residues. CDR3 nucleotides: TGTGCCTGGAGTGTAATAGCCAATCAGCCCCAGCATTTT. Its protein is CAWSVIANQPQHF.

The rearrangement links TRBV6-4 to TRBJ2-7; D might be TRBD1 (6 bases). Germline CDR1 reads MRHNA; CDR2 reads SNTAGT. V was cut by 8 bases and J by 5 bases, with 16 bases left in between. The length of the CDR3 is 13 residues. The CDR3 protein is CASLTGQSHEQYV. The DNA of the CDR3 is TGTGCCAGCCTCACCGGACAGTCCCACGAGCAGTACGTC.

This clone has just a few counts. The rearrangement joins TRBV6-6 to TRBJ1-2; TRBD1 matches at 7 bases. Per germline, CDR1 MNHNY and CDR2 SVGAGI (reference sequence). This CDR3 comprises 14 residues. With 2 bases clipped from V and 8 bases from J, the junction kept 8 bases outside the gene matches. The CDR3 is CASSYQDRMFGYTF. CDR3 coding DNA: TGTGCCAGCAGTTACCAGGACAGGATGTTCGGCTACACCTTC.

Here the CDR3 reads CASSLSLGSGNTIYF. For the CDR3, the DNA is TGCGCCAGCAGCTTGTCACTCGGCTCTGGAAACACCATATATTTT. This rearrangement joins TRBV5-1 to TRBJ1-3; D is uncertain. Trimming took off 1 base at V and 0 bases at J, with 8 bases between the two ends. Germline assignment: CDR1 SGHRS and CDR2 YFSETQ. The length of the CDR3 is 15 residues.

This clone was found a few times. The rearrangement uses TRBV5-1 and TRBJ1-3; 8 bases are shared with TRBD1. The V segment lost 4 bases and the J segment 0 bases; nucleotides outside the gene matches: 6. This CDR3 comprises 16 residues. Germline V CDR1 and CDR2: SGHRS, YFSETQ. The chain's CDR3 is CASSPTGASSGNTIYF. Here the CDR3 DNA reads TGCGCCAGCAGCCCGACAGGGGCGAGCTCTGGAAACACCATATATTTT.

V gene TRBV27 combines with J gene TRBJ1-1, with no clear D. Trimming removed 2 bases from V and 4 bases from J, with 11 bases in between. The length of the CDR3 is 14 residues. CDR1 MNHEY and CDR2 SMNVEV come from the germline V gene (reference sequence). Here the CDR3 DNA reads TGTGCCAGCAGTTTAGGGAGGGAGTCCACTGAAGCTTTCTTT. It specifies CASSLGRESTEAFF.

The rearrangement joins TRBV19 to TRBJ2-3; 10 bases are shared with TRBD1. V was pared by 10 bases and J by 5 bases, with 6 bases of the junction left unmatched. The CDR3 covers 13 residues. Per germline, CDR1 LNHDA and CDR2 SQIVND (reference sequence). In DNA, the CDR3 is TGTGCCACTGGGGGACAGGGGAGAGATACGCAGTATTTT. It is translated as CATGGQGRDTQYF. Drawing the rest from reference TRBV19 and TRBJ2-3, the complete variable domain is DGGITQSPKYLFRKEGQNVTLSCEQNLNHDAMYWYRQDPGQGLRLIYYSQIVNDFQKGDIAEGYSVSREKKESFPLTVTSAQKNPTAFYLCATGGQGRDTQYFGPGTRLTVL.

As regards this clone: Distinct nucleotide sequences in the sample also encode this CDR3. This chain uses TRBV2 with TRBJ1-2; 7 bases are a match to TRBD1. Unmatched junction bases numbered 6, after V lost 6 bases and J lost 5 bases. The CDR3 is made up of 13 amino acids. Germline V gives CDR1 SNHLY, CDR2 FYNNEI. The CDR3, as DNA: TGTGCCAGCAGCCCCGACAGGGCGTATGGCTACACCTTC. Translating it yields CASSPDRAYGYTF.

DNA of the CDR3: TGTGCCTGGGACAGGGATTTTACGACTGAAGCTTTCTTT. It codes for CAWDRDFTTEAFF. This chain links TRBV30 with TRBJ1-1; 7 nucleotides line up with TRBD1. Unmatched junction bases numbered 8, after V lost 5 bases and J lost 5 bases. The CDR3 is 13 amino acids. Germline V gives CDR1 GTSNPN, CDR2 SVGIG (reference sequence). Drawing the rest from reference TRBV30 and TRBJ1-1, the complete variable domain is SQTIHQWPATLVQPVGSPLSLECTVEGTSNPNLYWYRQAAGRGLQLLFYSVGIGQISSEVPQNLSASRPQDRQFILSSKKLLLSDSGFYLCAWDRDFTTEAFFGQGTRLTVV.

This clone was picked up one time. The V call is TRBV4-1, the J call TRBJ2-5; D is unresolved. V was shortened by 1 base and J by 5 bases, with 11 bases between the two germline ends. Germline CDR1 is MGHRA and CDR2 is YSYEKL. The CDR3 sequence is 14 residues long. CDR3 amino acids: CASSQGFGAETQYF. Written as DNA, the CDR3 is TGCGCCAGCAGCCAAGGATTCGGAGCGGAGACCCAGTACTTC.